The rows below give T cell receptor beta chains drawn from one sample of a study of cytomegalovirus exposure and HLA in healthy donors. Repertoires were generated with immunoSEQ multiplex PCR, while TCRdb's copy carries only in-frame clones and drops some. The table shows about 120,000 clones, with approximately 88% occurring only once. Input material: PBMCs. The receptors stem from a woman aged 18 to 35 in good health and CMV-seropositive. The CDR3 runs from the conserved cysteine through the conserved F or W.

cdr3_aa	v_call	j_call
CASSRTEQGLAGFYEQYF	TRBV7-2	TRBJ2-7
CASSPLSGRNQPQHF	TRBV19	TRBJ1-5
CASSTENNSPLHF	TRBV2	TRBJ1-6
CASSQGTELNGYTF	TRBV7-2	TRBJ1-2
CASSQTGNTEAFF	TRBV10-1	TRBJ1-1
CSVEDNTKQYF	TRBV29-1	TRBJ2-7
CASSEAYGGFPDTQYF	TRBV6-1	TRBJ2-3
CASSQEDRGITEAFF	TRBV4-1	TRBJ1-1
CSVEIRRGQLRMNTEAFF	TRBV29-1	TRBJ1-1
CASSEGASTDTQYF	TRBV5-1	TRBJ2-3
CASGPGNRGVYGYTF	TRBV12-5	TRBJ1-2
CASSLASGRVNEQYF	TRBV7-8	TRBJ2-7
CASSFRGFNQPQHF	TRBV7-8	TRBJ1-5
CASSPWGHRYEQYF	TRBV6-1	TRBJ2-7
CASSRTGGGSLGYTF	TRBV19	TRBJ1-2
CASSQAHRGDTGELFF	TRBV4-2	TRBJ2-2
CASGLGAGGFGTEAFF	TRBV12-5	TRBJ1-1
CASSLQIPGDTEAFF	TRBV7-9	TRBJ1-1
CASSPTSARPPDTQYF	TRBV7-7	TRBJ2-3
CAISDRAPNTGELFF	TRBV10-3	TRBJ2-2
CATSRDSTGQPQHF	TRBV15	TRBJ1-5
CASSLLGNEQFF	TRBV5-4	TRBJ2-1
CASSQITGSSEAFF	TRBV4-2	TRBJ1-1
CATFGQGARDTEAFF	TRBV19	TRBJ1-1
CASSITGPASYGYTF	TRBV19	TRBJ1-2
CASSYPPWTGQTYEQYF	TRBV5-6	TRBJ2-7
CASRPDRGKLFF	TRBV6-1	TRBJ1-4
CASVLRNRGTDTQYF	TRBV2	TRBJ2-3
CASSPQQGEQYF	TRBV28	TRBJ2-7
CASSLVATGGVYGYTF	TRBV5-5	TRBJ1-2
CASSPGGGNTIYF	TRBV7-3	TRBJ1-3
CASSFTYTGGELFF	TRBV7-3	TRBJ2-2
CSVAPDSNYGYTF	TRBV29-1	TRBJ1-2
CASRFASASGAYNEQFF	TRBV7-9	TRBJ2-1
CASSPTVVSNQPQHF	TRBV18	TRBJ1-5
CASSPVGGQGYGYTF	TRBV4-3	TRBJ1-2
CSVVRQANTEAFF	TRBV29-1	TRBJ1-1
CASSLGGRTEAFF	TRBV27	TRBJ1-1
CASSVDRGFYNEQFF	TRBV9	TRBJ2-1
CASSPMTGGAQNEQFF	TRBV18	TRBJ2-1
CASSRAGVSTEAFF	TRBV7-2	TRBJ1-1
CAWIYNLNTEAFF	TRBV30	TRBJ1-1
CASSQDAGVQDNQPQHF	TRBV4-3	TRBJ1-5
CASSTGTSGTYEQYF	TRBV6-5	TRBJ2-7
CASSSTGGAGSPLHF	TRBV7-9	TRBJ1-6
CASSVAGGANTEAFF	TRBV9	TRBJ1-1
CASSQVSPVLFHEQYF	TRBV4-1	TRBJ2-7
CASSRGSGAQETQYF	TRBV4-2	TRBJ2-5
CASSSASGRAKDYNEQFF	TRBV27	TRBJ2-1
CASSLQGTGTQYF	TRBV7-8	TRBJ2-3
CASSPRGDTQYF	TRBV27	TRBJ2-3